This T cell receptor (beta chain) stems from a study of blood T cell repertoires in COVID-19. TCRdb's table, derived via immunoSEQ multiplex PCR, lists solely in-frame clones and lacks some. The repertoire holds about half a million clones, with around 85% as singletons. Germline loops: CDR1 SGHVS, CDR2 FNYEAQ. There are 16 residues in the CDR3. V gave up 5 bases and J gave up 0 bases, with 14 bases separating them. The genes are TRBV7-6 and TRBJ2-1; D possibly corresponds to TRBD2 (5 bases). This receptor was identified in a human donor in a cohort sampled during active COVID-19. The sample taken for sequencing was peripheral blood. The CDR3 DNA reads TGTGCCAGCAGCCCTTTAGCGAGAAGCTCCTACAATGAGCAGTTCTTC. Translating gives CASSPLARSSYNEQFF. Together with reference TRBV7-6 and TRBJ2-1, the CDR3 gives the full variable domain: GAGVSQSPRYKVTKRGQDVALRCDPISGHVSLYWYRQALGQGPEFLTYFNYEAQQDKSGLPNDRFSAERPEGSISTLTIQRTEQRDSAMYRCASSPLARSSYNEQFFGPGTRLTVL.